The 30 T cell receptor beta chains below all came from one sample that was sequenced in a study of regulatory T cells in long-lasting Graves disease. Documented time point: newly diagnosed GD, antithyroid drugs for less than 3 months. Preparation of the TCR library used RNA extracted from PBMCs. Assembly of TCR beta libraries relied on iRepertoire HTBI primers together with Arm-PCR of CDR3 regions. TCRdb fed the multiplex PCR reads into MiXCR, producing one record per CDR3 protein. The repertoire has about 610,000 distinct CDR3 sequences, around 16% of them found once; the top ten carry more than 10%. This same sample was also part of a study on T cells in Graves' hyperthyroidism and ophthalmopathy.

Sequenced here: peripheral blood mononuclear cells (PBMCs), sampled at new diagnosis, from a patient treated with antithyroid drugs. The receptors were gathered from a man between 18 and 29 years old with Graves disease.

This clonotype was counted at least ten times. The chain is built from TRBV27 and TRBJ2-1; 10 bases match TRBD1. The germline CDR1 and CDR2 sequences are MNHEY and SMNVEV (reference sequence). The junction had 1 base not matched to a gene; V was cut back by 0 bases and J by 2 bases. The CDR3 totals 16 residues. Here the CDR3 DNA reads TGTGCCAGCAGTTTATCCGGGACAGGGGCCTACAATGAGCAGTTCTTC. Protein sequence: CASSLSGTGAYNEQFF.

About this clonotype: Its ends do not fully match the called genes, so a read error is possible. The V call is TRBV7-9, the J call TRBJ2-7, with 10 positions matching TRBD2. The germline V gene encodes CDR1 SEHNR and CDR2 FQNEAQ (reference sequence). This CDR3 has 15 amino acids. This chain's CDR3 is CASSPLAGKAYEQYF. CDR3 nucleotide sequence: TGCGCCAGCAGCCCACTAGCGGGAAAAGCCTACGAGCAGTACTTC. Variable domain in full (rest from reference TRBV7-9 and TRBJ2-7): DTGVSQNPRHKITKRGQNVTFRCDPISEHNRLYWYRQTLGQGPEFLTYFQNEAQLEKSRLLSDRFSAERPKGSFSTLEIQRTEQGDSAMYLCASSPLAGKAYEQYFGPGTRLTVT.

The count of this clonotype is one. A read error may be the cause here, since a much bigger clone is one base away. The rearrangement uses TRBV30 and TRBJ1-3, with a possible D match to TRBD1 (6 bases). This CDR3 is built from 18 residues. Per the germline V gene, CDR1 is GTSNPN and CDR2 is SVGIG (reference sequence). The chain's CDR3 is CGWSDTGHTGSSGNTIYF. CDR3 DNA sequence: TGTGGCTGGAGTGACACGGGACACACGGGAAGCTCTGGAAACACCATATATTTT.

This clonotype was counted many times. CDR3: CASSPSETGALTYSNQPQHF. The CDR3 DNA sequence: TGTGCCAGCAGTCCGTCCGAGACAGGGGCCCTAACATATAGCAATCAGCCCCAGCATTTT. The chain joins TRBV27 to TRBJ1-5; 8 bases agree with TRBD1. The J segment lost 0 bases and the V segment lost 5 bases, leaving 18 bases of the junction unmatched. Per the germline V gene, CDR1 is MNHEY and CDR2 is SMNVEV (reference sequence). The CDR3 spans 20 residues.

This sequence joins TRBV10-2 and TRBJ2-7; 7 bases are a match to TRBD1. Germline CDR1 reads WSHSY; CDR2 reads SAAADI. V gave up 6 bases and J gave up 4 bases; unmatched junction bases: 9. CDR3 size: 14 residues. The DNA for the CDR3 is TGCGCCAGCAGAGGAAGGGGGCGGAAATACGAGCAGTACTTC. Its protein product is CASRGRGRKYEQYF.

The chain employs TRBV19 and TRBJ1-3; D perhaps matches TRBD1 (6 bases). Germline V gene data show CDR1 as LNHDA and CDR2 as SQIVND (reference sequence). CDR3 length: 14 residues. Trimming shortened V by 6 bases and J by 4 bases, and 13 bases separated the two germline ends. The CDR3 is CASRRGAAGNTIYF. In DNA, the CDR3 is TGTGCCAGTAGACGGGGGGCAGCCGGAAACACCATATATTTT.

This clonotype has ten or more counts. The rearrangement uses TRBV12-5 and TRBJ1-2; TRBD1 might be the D (6 bases). Germline V gene lookup returns CDR1 LGHNT and CDR2 FRNRAP. The CDR3 extends over 13 amino acids. Deletions cut 2 bases from V and 8 bases from J, with 12 bases between. CDR3 DNA: TGTGCTAGTGGTTTGACAGGGTCCCGAGGCTACACCTTC. Its protein product is CASGLTGSRGYTF.

This clonotype was seen only a few times. V gene TRBV20-1 combines with J gene TRBJ2-3, with unresolved D. This CDR3 is 10 amino acids long. The germline gives CDR1 DFQATT, CDR2 SNEGSKA (reference sequence). Trimming stripped 2 bases from V and 5 bases from J, with 2 bases between. The CDR3 loop is CSARKDTQYF. Here the CDR3 DNA reads TGCAGTGCTAGAAAAGATACGCAGTATTTT.

CDR3 DNA: TGCAGTGCTAGAAGAGTAGGGGACAGGGGGCTTAGGTCCTACGAGCAGTACTTC. Its protein is CSARRVGDRGLRSYEQYF. The genes are TRBV20-1 and TRBJ2-7, with 12 bases fitting TRBD1. The CDR3 is 18 amino acids. Germline trimming cut 2 bases from V and 1 base from J; bases unmatched to any gene: 12. CDR1 is DFQATT and CDR2 is SNEGSKA in the germline V gene (reference sequence).

The chain joins TRBV6-1 to TRBJ2-4; no definite D call. The germline V gene has CDR1 MNHNS and CDR2 SASEGT. V lost 8 bases and J lost 0, with 14 bases in between. The CDR3 loop spans 15 amino acids. CDR3 coding DNA: TGTGCCAGCGGCCATGGGGTGGTAGCCAAAAACATTCAGTACTTC. Its protein is CASGHGVVAKNIQYF.

The gene calls are TRBV20-1 and TRBJ2-7; possibly TRBD1 or TRBD2 for D (5 bases each). The V gene's germline CDR1 is DFQATT and CDR2 SNEGSKA (reference sequence). The CDR3 is 16 amino acids. Trimming shortened V by 0 bases and J by 5 bases, and 20 bases separated the two germline ends. CDR3 sequence: CSARDRRQGASHEQYF. The CDR3 nucleotides are TGCAGTGCTAGAGATCGGAGGCAGGGAGCATCCCACGAGCAGTACTTC.

The chain links TRBV3-1 to TRBJ1-3, with a weak D call TRBD1 (6 bases). Germline values: CDR1 LGHDT, CDR2 YNNKEL (reference sequence). V lost 4 bases to trimming and J lost 2 bases, with 15 bases between them. The CDR3 spans 16 residues. The CDR3, as DNA: TGTGCCAGCAGCCCGACGCGGGGGCGGACTGGAAACACCATATATTTT. Protein product: CASSPTRGRTGNTIYF.

Regarding this clonotype: A much larger clone lies a single base off, so this may be a read error. The chain is built from TRBV12-3 or TRBV12-4 and TRBJ1-6; TRBD1 might be the D (5 bases). The CDR3 extends over 14 amino acids. The V gene lost 5 bases and the J gene lost 11 bases, with 16 bases spanning the gap. The CDR3 DNA follows: TGTGCCAGCAGTCCCGGGGCAGGGAATCCACCCCTCCACTTT. The encoded protein is CASSPGAGNPPLHF.

This sequence joins TRBV27 and TRBJ2-2, with D maybe TRBD2 (6 bases). The germline V and J ends were trimmed by 2 bases and 15 bases, with 16 bases remaining between them. CDR3 length: 13 residues. Looked up from germline, CDR1 is MNHEY and CDR2 is SMNVEV (reference sequence). The CDR3 is CASSLTEGIGMFF. The CDR3 DNA sequence: TGTGCCAGCAGTTTAACGGAGGGGATCGGGATGTTTTTT.

As for this clonotype: The germline gene is not matched at one end of the junction; a read error may be the cause. The V and J genes are TRBV7-3 and TRBJ2-2; 8 nucleotides align to TRBD2. Per the germline V gene, CDR1 is SGHTA and CDR2 is FQGTGA. This CDR3 has 16 residues. Here the CDR3 reads CASSKSTSGLTGELLF. The CDR3 DNA is TGTGCCAGCAGCAAGAGCACTAGCGGACTCACCGGGGAGCTGCTTTTT.

The chain is built from TRBV5-6 and TRBJ2-3; 7 bases map to TRBD2. The trim removed 0 bases at V and 4 bases at J, leaving 8 bases unmatched. Germline assignment: CDR1 SGHDT and CDR2 YYEEEE. The CDR3 totals 16 residues. The CDR3 nucleotides are TGTGCCAGCAGCTTGGAAGGTCGGCTAGCGGCAGATACGCAGTATTTT. Translating gives CASSLEGRLAADTQYF.

V usage is TRBV19 and J usage is TRBJ1-2; no reliable D call. The CDR3 has 17 amino acids. V was shortened by 4 bases and J by 0 bases, with 18 bases between the two germline ends. Germline loops: CDR1 LNHDA, CDR2 SQIVND (reference sequence). CDR3 bases: TGTGCCAGTAGTACGCCGGGCCCAAAGGTCACTAACTATGGCTACACCTTC. Its protein product is CASSTPGPKVTNYGYTF.

CDR3 residues: CASSLGAGGGQETQYF. The DNA of the CDR3 is TGCGCCAGCAGCTTGGGAGCGGGAGGTGGACAAGAGACCCAGTACTTC. This chain connects TRBV5-1 to TRBJ2-5; 9 nucleotides align to TRBD2. The V and J ends lost 0 bases and 2 bases, in that order; junction bases with no gene match: 5. Germline V lookup: CDR1 SGHRS, CDR2 YFSETQ. The length of the CDR3 is 16 residues.

This clonotype was seen ten or more times. The V call is TRBV5-1, the J call TRBJ2-7, with TRBD2 identical over 13 bases. After removal of 4 bases from V and 4 bases from J, the junction contained 5 bases not matched to a gene. The CDR3 extends over 15 amino acids. Per the germline V gene, CDR1 is SGHRS and CDR2 is YFSETQ. The chain's CDR3 is CASSIGLAGAYEQYF. The CDR3 DNA sequence: TGCGCCAGCAGCATAGGACTAGCGGGAGCGTACGAGCAGTACTTC.

This clonotype was seen a handful of times. The CDR3 loop is CASEDGRESTDTQYF. CDR3 nucleotide sequence: TGTGCCAGCGAGGACGGGAGGGAGAGCACAGATACGCAGTATTTT. The chain employs TRBV28 and TRBJ2-3; 8 bases map to TRBD2. CDR3 length: 15 amino acids. The V gene end was trimmed by 8 bases and the J gene end by 0 bases; junction bases not matched to a gene: 7. Germline-derived CDR1 and CDR2 are MDHEN and SYDVKM.

This clonotype has only one observation. The rearrangement joins TRBV9 to TRBJ1-2, with a possible D match to TRBD1 (5 bases). This CDR3 has 15 residues. CDR1 and CDR2 from the germline V gene are SGDLS and YYNGEE. V was clipped by 0 bases and J by 11 bases, with 20 bases between them. In nucleotides, the CDR3 is TGTGCCAGCAGCGTAGGTGTGGGGCGAGGGGACGGATACACCTTC. Encoded protein: CASSVGVGRGDGYTF.

About this clonotype itself: A read error may be the cause here, since a much bigger clone is one base away. The CDR3: CASTFAGTTHPGELSF. The CDR3 nucleotides read TGTGCCAGCACTTTCGCCGGGACAACGCATCCCGGGGAGCTGTCTTTT. The chain uses TRBV7-6 and TRBJ2-2; TRBD1 is a possible D gene (6 bases). The CDR3 has 16 residues. Germline V lookup: CDR1 SGHVS, CDR2 FNYEAQ.

This clonotype turned up a few times. The rearrangement uses TRBV7-2 and TRBJ2-1; maybe TRBD2 (7 bases). The V gene lost 5 bases and the J gene lost 8 bases, with 22 bases spanning the gap. This CDR3 contains 16 residues. Germline assignment: CDR1 SGHTA and CDR2 FQGNSA. DNA for the CDR3: TGTGCCAGCAGCACCTATCGGGGGGCGTCCAGCGATGAGCAGTTCTTC. This translates into CASSTYRGASSDEQFF. Looking up the rest from reference TRBV7-2 and TRBJ2-1 gives the full variable domain: GAGVSQSPSNKVTEKGKDVELRCDPISGHTALYWYRQSLGQGLEFLIYFQGNSAPDKSGLPSDRFSAERTGGSVSTLTIQRTQQEDSAVYLCASSTYRGASSDEQFFGPGTRLTVL.

This chain joins TRBV7-3 and TRBJ1-5, with unresolved D. This CDR3 has 13 amino acids. V was shortened by 1 base and J by 4 bases, with 5 bases between the two germline ends. Germline values: CDR1 SGHTA, CDR2 FQGTGA. CDR3: CASSLSQNQPQHF. The CDR3 bases are TGTGCCAGCAGCTTAAGTCAGAATCAGCCCCAGCATTTT. Full variable domain (outside the CDR3, taken from reference TRBV7-3 and TRBJ1-5): GAGVSQTPSNKVTEKGKYVELRCDPISGHTALYWYRQSLGQGPEFLIYFQGTGAADDSGLPNDRFFAVRPEGSVSTLKIQRTERGDSAVYLCASSLSQNQPQHFGDGTRLSIL.

This clonotype was counted ten times or more. The rearrangement uses TRBV6-2 or TRBV6-3 and TRBJ1-1; maybe TRBD1 (6 bases). This CDR3 has 14 amino acids. Germline V gives CDR1 MNHEY, CDR2 SVGEGT. Trimming took 5 bases from V and 1 from J, leaving 11 bases between them. The CDR3 bases are TGTGCCAGCAGTCGTGGGGGCGCGAACACTGAAGCTTTCTTT. Translation gives CASSRGGANTEAFF.

The V gene is TRBV20-1, the J gene TRBJ2-1; weak D call: TRBD2 (5 bases). Germline assignment: CDR1 DFQATT and CDR2 SNEGSKA (reference sequence). The CDR3 is made up of 19 amino acids. The germline V and J ends were trimmed by 0 bases and 0 bases, with 21 bases remaining between them. The CDR3 loop reads CSARDPLLGGRSSYNEQFF. The CDR3, as DNA: TGCAGTGCTAGAGACCCCCTACTAGGCGGGCGAAGCTCCTACAATGAGCAGTTCTTC.

Only a few counts were recorded for this clonotype. The rearrangement uses TRBV2 and TRBJ1-1, with 8 bases that match TRBD1. The CDR3 consists of 12 residues. Germline CDR1 SNHLY, CDR2 FYNNEI. V was clipped by 4 bases and J by 8 bases; unmatched bases: 3. The CDR3 here is CASSGQGLEAFF. The CDR3 nucleotides are TGTGCCAGCAGTGGACAGGGGTTGGAAGCTTTCTTT.

This chain links TRBV19 with TRBJ2-3; tentative D call: TRBD1 (6 bases). Germline V gene lookup returns CDR1 LNHDA and CDR2 SQIVND (reference sequence). V lost 10 bases and J lost 0, with 17 bases in between. There are 15 residues in the CDR3. The CDR3 spells CATRRGQASTDTQYF. Here the CDR3 DNA reads TGTGCCACCCGCAGGGGACAAGCTAGCACAGATACGCAGTATTTT.

The chain employs TRBV20-1 and TRBJ1-6, with TRBD1 as a possible D gene (6 bases). In germline, CDR1 is DFQATT, CDR2 SNEGSKA (reference sequence). V gave up 6 bases and J gave up 4 bases, with 10 bases separating them. There are 13 residues in the CDR3. In DNA, the CDR3 is TGCAGTGCGAGGACAGCTTATAATTCACCCCTCCACTTT. This sequence encodes CSARTAYNSPLHF.

V and J are TRBV20-1 and TRBJ2-7, with 8 bases aligning to TRBD1. Trimming at V came to 0 bases and at J to 4 bases, leaving 11 bases not matched to a gene. In germline, CDR1 is DFQATT, CDR2 SNEGSKA (reference sequence). The CDR3 covers 16 residues. This CDR3 is CSARDIGTGKAYEQYF. The CDR3 coding sequence is TGCAGTGCTAGAGATATCGGGACAGGTAAAGCTTACGAGCAGTACTTC.